These 15 T cell receptor beta chains share one sample of origin, sequenced in a study of T-cell reconstitution after alpha-beta-depleted transplantation in children. Using unique molecular identifiers, the investigators prepared the TCRbeta library. TCRdb recomputed calls from the PCR reads with MiXCR, one row per CDR3 protein. Of hundreds of thousands of distinct CDR3 sequences listed, approximately 12% were seen once; the top ten hold 2% to 2.5%. The sample in question was PBMCs, mostly from graft donor cells, obtained 360 days after TCRalphabeta/CD19-depleted stem cell transplant. The receptor source for this set is a male patient under 18 who had a stem cell transplant for acute myeloid leukemia, so the T cells may come from the graft donor.

Points on this clonotype: At one end the junction does not follow the germline gene, possibly because of a read error. The rearrangement joins TRBV6-5 to TRBJ1-2, with D unresolved. Germline CDR1 is MNHEY and CDR2 is SVGAGI. The CDR3 runs 14 residues. The CDR3 DNA is TGTGCCAGCAGTAACTCCCGGGGAGACTATGGCTACACCTTC. It is translated as CASSNSRGDYGYTF.

Only a few counts were recorded for this clonotype. V gene TRBV5-1 combines with J gene TRBJ2-3; D unclear. Trimming pared 4 bases from V and 4 bases from J, leaving 10 bases between. Germline V CDR1 and CDR2: SGHRS, YFSETQ. The length of the CDR3 is 13 residues. CDR3 region: CASSPLPPDTQYF. The CDR3 DNA reads as TGCGCCAGCAGCCCTCTCCCCCCAGATACGCAGTATTTT.

The table lists this clonotype with many counts. The rearrangement links TRBV6-5 to TRBJ2-7; 9 bases are a match to TRBD1. Germline V gene lookup returns CDR1 MNHEY and CDR2 SVGAGI. The ends lost 2 bases at V and 3 bases at J; junction bases unmatched: 11. This CDR3 has 17 amino acids. The CDR3 spells CASSYRKERGQGYEQYF. As DNA, the CDR3 is TGTGCCAGCAGTTACAGGAAAGAGCGGGGACAGGGCTACGAGCAGTACTTC.

This clonotype was counted at least ten times. The rearrangement links TRBV10-3 to TRBJ2-7; D may be TRBD2 (5 bases). The CDR3 length is 17 residues. Trimming took off 0 bases at V and 3 bases at J, with 18 bases between the two ends. Germline loops: CDR1 ENHRY, CDR2 SYGVKD. The CDR3: CAISESGVPSPIYEQYF. The CDR3 DNA follows: TGTGCCATCAGTGAGTCCGGGGTCCCTAGCCCGATCTACGAGCAGTACTTC.

Many counts were recorded for this clonotype. The chain has TRBV5-6 and TRBJ2-5; the D is unclear. Trimming removed 2 bases from V and 4 bases from J, with 15 bases in between. This CDR3 region has 15 residues. Germline loops: CDR1 SGHDT, CDR2 YYEEEE. The CDR3 region is CASSFPFVTTETQYF. CDR3 nucleotides: TGTGCCAGCAGCTTCCCCTTTGTGACAACAGAGACCCAGTACTTC. Based on the CDR3 plus reference TRBV5-6 and TRBJ2-5, the full variable domain is DAGVTQSPTHLIKTRGQQVTLRCSPKSGHDTVSWYQQALGQGPQFIFQYYEEEERQRGNFPDRFSGHQFPNYSSELNVNALLLGDSALYLCASSFPFVTTETQYFGPGTRLLVL.

This clonotype was detected only a few times. The gene calls are TRBV6-2 or TRBV6-3 and TRBJ2-1; D unresolved. V dropped 5 bases and J dropped 6 bases, with 8 bases sitting between them. This CDR3 is built from 12 residues. CDR1 is MNHEY and CDR2 is SVGEGT in the germline V gene. The CDR3 DNA is TGTGCCAGCAGTGGACCCTTCAATGAGCAGTTCTTC. The encoded protein is CASSGPFNEQFF.

At least ten counts were recorded for this clonotype. This chain connects TRBV3-1 to TRBJ2-5; 11 bases agree with TRBD2. V lost 2 bases, J lost 3 bases, and 8 bases stayed unmatched. The CDR3 sequence is 17 residues long. The germline V gene encodes CDR1 LGHDT and CDR2 YNNKEL (reference sequence). CDR3 in amino acids: CASSQSTILAGEETQYF. In DNA form, the CDR3 reads TGTGCCAGCAGCCAATCTACGATACTAGCGGGGGAAGAGACCCAGTACTTC.

This clonotype has more than one count but fewer than ten. V gene TRBV5-1 combines with J gene TRBJ1-6; D is unclear. The V gene's germline CDR1 is SGHRS and CDR2 YFSETQ. V lost 2 bases and J lost 5, with 20 bases in between. The CDR3 contains 18 residues. CDR3 nucleotide sequence: TGCGCCAGCAGCTTCCGAGTCGTCTGGGAGGGCGATAATTCACCCCTCCACTTT. Protein product: CASSFRVVWEGDNSPLHF. Variable domain in full (rest from reference TRBV5-1 and TRBJ1-6): KAGVTQTPRYLIKTRGQQVTLSCSPISGHRSVSWYQQTPGQGLQFLFEYFSETQRNKGNFPGRFSGRQFSNSRSEMNVSTLELGDSALYLCASSFRVVWEGDNSPLHFGNGTRLTVT.

This sequence joins TRBV28 and TRBJ2-2, with 12 bases identical to TRBD2. CDR3 size: 15 residues. The ends lost 6 bases at V and 1 base at J; junction bases unmatched: 0. Germline lookup yields CDR1 MDHEN and CDR2 SYDVKM. The CDR3 nucleotides read TGTGCCAGCAGGACTAGCGGGGGGAACACCGGGGAGCTGTTTTTT. Encoded protein: CASRTSGGNTGELFF.

This clonotype was counted between two and nine times. The gene calls are TRBV15 and TRBJ2-2, with D perhaps being TRBD1 or TRBD2 (5 bases each). Germline V gene sequence: CDR1 LNHNV, CDR2 YYDKDF (reference sequence). The CDR3 totals 15 residues. Trimming shortened V by 5 bases and J by 0 bases, and 10 bases separated the two germline ends. This CDR3 reads CATSWGPANTGELFF. The CDR3, as DNA: TGTGCCACCAGCTGGGGACCCGCGAACACCGGGGAGCTGTTTTTT.

This clonotype showed up many times. The chain employs TRBV29-1 and TRBJ2-6; D is ambiguous. Germline-derived CDR1 and CDR2 are SQVTM and ANQGSEA. The germline V and J ends were trimmed by 6 bases and 0 bases, with 12 bases remaining between them. The CDR3 totals 15 residues. The CDR3 DNA reads TGCAGCGTCGGCCCGGTACCCTCTGGGGCCAACGTCCTGACTTTC. Encoded protein: CSVGPVPSGANVLTF.

The CDR3: CASSPSPGGLAHEQYF. CDR3 bases: TGTGCCAGCTCACCGTCCCCAGGGGGCCTGGCCCACGAGCAGTACTTC. The gene calls are TRBV18 and TRBJ2-7; 8 positions match TRBD1. This CDR3 comprises 16 residues. The V segment lost 3 bases and the J segment 5 bases; nucleotides outside the gene matches: 12. Germline values: CDR1 KGHSH, CDR2 LQKENI.

The V and J genes are TRBV20-1 and TRBJ2-7; TRBD2 matches 10 bases. Trimming took 5 bases from V and 2 from J; bases not matched to a gene: 9. CDR1 and CDR2 (germline): DFQATT, SNEGSKA (reference sequence). This CDR3 comprises 15 residues. The CDR3 sequence is CSARRGLAHTYEQYF. In DNA, the CDR3 is TGCAGTGCTCGAAGGGGACTAGCGCACACCTACGAGCAGTACTTC.

This clonotype was detected ten times or more. The chain is built from TRBV7-2 and TRBJ2-1, with D hard to call. This CDR3 is 12 amino acids long. Trimming left V 2 bases short and J 9 bases short, with 8 bases between. Germline lookup yields CDR1 SGHTA and CDR2 FQGNSA. This CDR3 is CASSLRVTEQFF. The CDR3, as DNA: TGTGCCAGCAGCTTACGGGTGACTGAGCAGTTCTTC.

This clonotype was seen only a few times. The chain links TRBV7-9 to TRBJ2-7, with 9 bases aligning to TRBD1. CDR1 SEHNR and CDR2 FQNEAQ come from the germline V gene (reference sequence). With 3 bases clipped from V and 2 bases from J, the junction kept 5 bases outside the gene matches. The CDR3 extends over 15 amino acids. CDR3 residues: CASSFGTGFPYEQYF. In DNA form, the CDR3 reads TGTGCCAGCAGCTTCGGGACAGGGTTTCCCTACGAGCAGTACTTC.